Shown below are 20 T cell receptor beta chains from a single sample sequenced in a study of vaccination and CD4 T cells after COVID-19. The sample's treatment: approximately 10-day PBMC culture with coronavirus spike peptide pools or control peptides (ViraFEST assay). No cognate antigen is known for these TCRs. Sequenced with the Oncomine TCR Beta short-read assay was DNA taken from cultured CD4+ T cells. TCRdb re-analysed the PCR reads in MiXCR, keeping a single row per CDR3 protein. Among roughly 6,600 distinct CDR3 sequences listed, roughly 22% were seen once. Here the sequenced sample was CD4+ T cells from blood, cultured in vitro, taken after SARS-CoV-2 vaccination. These receptors originate from a human donor who had recovered from COVID-19.

The J gene is TRBJ1-5, the V gene TRBV27; 8 nucleotides agree with TRBD1. Trimming took 6 bases from V and 2 from J; bases not matched to a gene: 6. The germline V gene encodes CDR1 MNHEY and CDR2 SMNVEV (reference sequence). There are 15 residues in the CDR3. The CDR3 loop is CASRSTGVGNQPQHF. The CDR3 bases are TGTGCCAGCAGGTCGACAGGGGTCGGCAATCAGCCCCAGCATTTT.

This clonotype has a handful of counts. The gene calls are TRBV6-2 or TRBV6-3 and TRBJ2-5, with a weak D call TRBD2 (5 bases). Germline V lookup: CDR1 MNHEY, CDR2 SVGEGT. The CDR3 totals 15 residues. With 6 bases removed from V and 1 base from J, the gap between germline ends came to 15 bases. CDR3 nucleotide sequence: TGTGCCAGCAGCCACATCGAGGGAGTCCAAGAGACCCAGTACTTC. Its translation: CASSHIEGVQETQYF.

This clonotype was recorded a few times. The CDR3 sequence: CASSPGQGLTDTQYF. The CDR3 DNA reads TGTGCCAGCAGTCCCGGACAGGGCCTCACAGATACGCAGTATTTT. This sequence joins TRBV6-2 or TRBV6-3 and TRBJ2-3, with 8 bases lining up with TRBD1. The germline V gene encodes CDR1 MNHEY and CDR2 SVGEGT. The CDR3 is made up of 15 amino acids. Trimming removed 5 bases from V and 2 bases from J; junction bases left unmatched: 6.

V usage is TRBV20-1 and J usage is TRBJ2-2; 14 nucleotides align to TRBD2. The V and J ends lost 3 bases and 1 base, in that order; junction bases with no gene match: 1. This CDR3 is built from 16 residues. The V gene's germline CDR1 is DFQATT and CDR2 SNEGSKA (reference sequence). CDR3 in DNA: TGCAGTGCTAGGACTAGCGGGGGGGTGAACACCGGGGAGCTGTTTTTT. Translation: CSARTSGGVNTGELFF.

Judged by abundance, this clonotype is medium-sized. V and J are TRBV7-6 and TRBJ1-2, with D maybe TRBD1 (6 bases). Per the germline V gene, CDR1 is SGHVS and CDR2 is FNYEAQ. Trimming took off 1 base at V and 7 bases at J, with 10 bases between the two ends. The CDR3 totals 13 residues. The CDR3 DNA reads TGTGCCAGCAGCTTAGACAGGGTCGGTGGCTACACCTTC. This translates into CASSLDRVGGYTF.

V and J are TRBV20-1 and TRBJ2-7; D could derive from TRBD1 or TRBD2 (6 bases each). The V end was cut by 3 bases, the J end by 1 base, with 19 bases between. The CDR3 is 16 amino acids. Germline V gene lookup returns CDR1 DFQATT and CDR2 SNEGSKA (reference sequence). The CDR3, as DNA: TGCAGTGCTAGTGGCGGGACACGTCAAAATTCCTACGAGCAGTACTTC. It yields the protein CSASGGTRQNSYEQYF.

This clonotype was detected a few times. The V gene is TRBV27, the J gene TRBJ1-5, with unresolved D. This CDR3 is built from 16 residues. Between the trimmed V and J ends, which lost 4 bases and 3 bases, there was a span of 16 bases. The V gene's germline CDR1 is MNHEY and CDR2 SMNVEV (reference sequence). As DNA, the CDR3 is TGTGCCAGCAGTTCCCGTCGCTCGGGCAACAATCAGCCCCAGCATTTT. This sequence encodes CASSSRRSGNNQPQHF.

This clonotype came up a few times. The V call is TRBV4-3, the J call TRBJ1-6, with 7 bases matching TRBD1. Germline V gene lookup returns CDR1 LGHNA and CDR2 YSLEER. This CDR3 contains 19 residues. The junction had 14 bases not matched to a gene; V was cut back by 0 bases and J by 6 bases. The CDR3 loop reads CASSQDLVGGGGPNSPLHF. CDR3 DNA: TGCGCCAGCAGCCAAGATCTCGTGGGAGGGGGCGGCCCTAATTCACCCCTCCACTTT.

Here the CDR3 reads CASTAGEYNEQFF. CDR3 DNA: TGTGCCAGCACCGCGGGAGAGTACAATGAGCAGTTCTTC. This chain connects TRBV2 to TRBJ2-1, with 7 bases matching TRBD2. The V gene end was trimmed by 7 bases and the J gene end by 4 bases; junction bases not matched to a gene: 4. CDR3 length: 13 residues. CDR1 is SNHLY and CDR2 is FYNNEI in the germline V gene. Drawing the rest from reference TRBV2 and TRBJ2-1, the complete variable domain is EPEVTQTPSHQVTQMGQEVILRCVPISNHLYFYWYRQILGQKVEFLVSFYNNEISEKSEIFDDQFSVERPDGSNFTLKIRSTKLEDSAMYFCASTAGEYNEQFFGPGTRLTVL.

This clonotype is medium-sized. V gene TRBV6-5 combines with J gene TRBJ2-7; the D gene could be TRBD1 or TRBD2 (5 bases each). The germline gives CDR1 MNHEY, CDR2 SVGAGI. This CDR3 region has 13 residues. V lost 0 bases and J lost 12, with 15 bases in between. CDR3 protein: CASSYSRQGVWYF. The CDR3 nucleotides are TGTGCCAGCAGTTACTCGCGGCAGGGAGTTTGGTACTTC.

This clonotype is medium-sized within its sample. The genes are TRBV7-2 and TRBJ2-7; no definite D call. CDR3 length: 15 amino acids. The germline V gene has CDR1 SGHTA and CDR2 FQGNSA. V was cut by 5 bases and J by 0 bases, with 14 bases left in between. CDR3 nucleotides: TGTGCCAGCAGCCTTAGCCTTCTGAGCTCCTACGAGCAGTACTTC. It encodes CASSLSLLSSYEQYF. The entire variable domain, with the rest obtained from reference TRBV7-2 and TRBJ2-7, is as follows: GAGVSQSPSNKVTEKGKDVELRCDPISGHTALYWYRQSLGQGLEFLIYFQGNSAPDKSGLPSDRFSAERTGGSVSTLTIQRTQQEDSAVYLCASSLSLLSSYEQYFGPGTRLTVT.

This clonotype is large in the sample. This chain connects TRBV28 to TRBJ1-2; no clear D. The CDR3 contains 14 residues. Trimming removed 6 bases at V and 8 bases at J, with 19 bases between. Germline V gene lookup returns CDR1 MDHEN and CDR2 SYDVKM. The CDR3 bases are TGTGCCAGCAGCCGCCCCTCTCGAGCATCGGGCTACACCTTC. Its protein is CASSRPSRASGYTF.

In this sample, this clonotype turned up a few times. The chain is built from TRBV28 and TRBJ2-2; 9 bases line up with TRBD1. Germline V gene data show CDR1 as MDHEN and CDR2 as SYDVKM. V lost 7 bases and J lost 7; bases outside the gene matches: 7. CDR3 length: 14 amino acids. CDR3 region: CASKRGQGYGELFF. The CDR3 DNA is TGTGCCAGCAAACGGGGACAGGGTTACGGGGAGCTGTTTTTT. Full variable domain (rest looked up from reference TRBV28 and TRBJ2-2): DVKVTQSSRYLVKRTGEKVFLECVQDMDHENMFWYRQDPGLGLRLIYFSYDVKMKEKGDIPEGYSVSREKKERFSLILESASTNQTSMYLCASKRGQGYGELFFGEGSRLTVL.

This clonotype ranks as medium-sized. The V and J genes are TRBV7-3 and TRBJ2-5, with 7 bases fitting TRBD2. Trimming at V came to 4 bases and at J to 5 bases, leaving 1 base not matched to a gene. In germline, CDR1 is SGHTA, CDR2 FQGTGA. The CDR3 runs 12 residues. CDR3 in DNA: TGTGCCAGCAGCTACGGGGGGGAGACCCAGTACTTC. It yields the protein CASSYGGETQYF.

This clonotype occurred a few times. The chain combines TRBV20-1 with TRBJ1-2; the D is unclear. Germline assignment: CDR1 DFQATT and CDR2 SNEGSKA (reference sequence). This CDR3 spans 12 amino acids. Trimming left V 1 base short and J 4 bases short, with 7 bases between. This CDR3 is CSARVELYGYTF. CDR3 in DNA: TGCAGTGCTAGAGTCGAACTCTATGGCTACACCTTC.

Turning to this clonotype: The junction does not match germline at one end; this may be a read error. The V gene is TRBV29-1, the J gene TRBJ2-3; 9 bases align to TRBD2. The length of the CDR3 is 16 residues. Germline V gene lookup returns CDR1 SQVTM and CDR2 ANQGSEA. The DNA of the CDR3 is TGCAGCGTGGAAGGATCCTTAGCGGGAGGCACAGATACGCAGTATTTT. It is translated as CSVEGSLAGGTDTQYF.

The chain couples TRBV6-1 to TRBJ1-1, with 7 bases identical to TRBD1. V shed 7 bases and J 2 bases; nucleotides not matched to a gene: 4. Per germline, CDR1 MNHNS and CDR2 SASEGT. This CDR3 has 13 residues. CDR3 sequence (DNA): TGTGCCAGCACCCGACAGGGTAACACTGAAGCTTTCTTT. Its protein is CASTRQGNTEAFF.

Turning to this clonotype: This may be a read error: a much more frequent sequence differs by one nucleotide. This sequence joins TRBV28 and TRBJ1-1; D remains unclear. Germline lookup yields CDR1 MDHEN and CDR2 SYDVKM. Trimming left V 11 bases short and J 8 bases short, with 12 bases between. CDR3 length equals 10 residues. The CDR3 region has the DNA TGTGCCTCTAGCCACGGGGAAGCTTTCTTT. Amino acids: CASSHGEAFF. The complete variable domain, with remaining parts taken from reference TRBV28 and TRBJ1-1, reads DVKVTQSSRYLVKRTGEKVFLECVQDMDHENMFWYRQDPGLGLRLIYFSYDVKMKEKGDIPEGYSVSREKKERFSLILESASTNQTSMYLCASSHGEAFFGQGTRLTVV.

By share, this clonotype counts as medium-sized. The chain couples TRBV20-1 to TRBJ2-7, with D possibly matching TRBD2 (6 bases). The CDR3 runs 14 residues. Germline CDR1 DFQATT, CDR2 SNEGSKA (reference sequence). Deletions cut 5 bases from V and 2 bases from J, with 16 bases between. The DNA for the CDR3 is TGCAGTGCTGGAGGAGGGAGTAGGACCTACGAGCAGTACTTC. It yields the protein CSAGGGSRTYEQYF.

This clonotype qualifies as medium-sized. The chain links TRBV6-1 to TRBJ1-2, with D uncertain. The germline V gene encodes CDR1 MNHNS and CDR2 SASEGT. CDR3 length: 13 residues. V was clipped by 4 bases and J by 8 bases, with 14 bases between them. CDR3 in DNA: TGTGCCAGCAGTGGTGCGGGGATTGGCGGCTACACCTTC. The encoded protein is CASSGAGIGGYTF.